This paragraph covers one TCR beta chain sequence. The clone's antigen remains unknown. No much larger clonotype is one base removed from it; base qualities were not supplied. The data derive from a study of identifying expanded T cells in peripheral blood (dated by TCRdb to between 2017 and 2020). Concerning the study at large: Technical replicates were generated by sequencing separate aliquots of the same genomic DNA pool, and four replicates were compared pairwise.

During the collection period, no infections or other immune events were recorded for the healthy donors. Healthy-donor blood repertoires served as a training cohort to calibrate time-dependent variance in a beta-binomial model of T-cell clone differential abundance. The training cohort included 10 or so healthy donors, of whom 3 were female and 7 were male. The donors were between roughly 25 and 64 years old, with an average age of roughly 43 years. Whole blood, obtained from a commercial supplier, was collected from each healthy donor at three time points spaced approximately two weeks apart. Genomic DNA was extracted from unsorted whole blood for immunosequencing. TCRbeta CDR3 regions were profiled by bias-controlled multiplex PCR amplification of genomic DNA with the immunoSEQ Assay. On the authors' methods: To quantify the absolute abundance of each unique TCRbeta CDR3 region, the sequences were collapsed and filtered. Two models were used to test differential abundance: a binomial model (Fisher-equivalent) and a beta-binomial model that adds time-dependent variance fitted from healthy donors. Clones with fewer than 5 combined templates were removed, and differential abundance was called for clones with a Benjamini-Hochberg FDR below 0.01. Beta-binomial variance was modeled as a function of total template count across the two samples using the form v = (b*log(k)+a)^2. TCRdb re-hosts the immuneACCESS table, in-frame sequences only. Its copies lack some clones; in the studies checked, an unresolved V gene accounts for under half of them, and the cause for the rest is not known. That table gives V, J and clone size, and the DNA gave D and trimming. The sample table holds 100,000 to 150,000 clones, of which approximately 80% were seen once. Clones ranked in the top ten supply 3.3% of the sample.

Overall study outcomes, separate from this receptor: The authors expected that over much longer intervals, such as months to years, biological variance in healthy repertoires might increase even further. About 1.3 differentially abundant clones were flagged by the binomial model between technical replicates, whereas about 17 and 20 were flagged over approximately two weeks and four weeks, respectively. In all healthy donors, the variance in clone template counts between samples taken roughly two weeks apart rose significantly as total template count increased. The beta-binomial model significantly reduced the number of clones called differentially abundant and the false-positive rate across all healthy-donor time intervals.

Including cysteine and phenylalanine, the CDR3 has 16 amino acids. The kept DNA is CDR3 alone, 48 bases in frame from the first base. CDR1 and CDR2 are read off the germline V gene as SGHTA and FQGNSA. V is cut back by 4 bases and J by 3 bases, with 5 bases in the junction unmatched. The V gene is TRBV7-2 and the J gene is TRBJ2-1; 11 bases in between match TRBD1. Sequencing was carried out using blood. The clonotype originates from a person between 18 and 75 years old in good health. The CDR3 protein: CASSYSGTGGYNEQFF. The DNA sequence reads TGTGCCAGCAGCTACAGCGGGACAGGGGGCTACAATGAGCAGTTCTTC. The entire variable domain, with the stretches around the CDR3 drawn from the reference TRBV7-2 and TRBJ2-1 proteins, is GAGVSQSPSNKVTEKGKDVELRCDPISGHTALYWYRQSLGQGLEFLIYFQGNSAPDKSGLPSDRFSAERTGGSVSTLTIQRTQQEDSAVYLCASSYSGTGGYNEQFFGPGTRLTVL.